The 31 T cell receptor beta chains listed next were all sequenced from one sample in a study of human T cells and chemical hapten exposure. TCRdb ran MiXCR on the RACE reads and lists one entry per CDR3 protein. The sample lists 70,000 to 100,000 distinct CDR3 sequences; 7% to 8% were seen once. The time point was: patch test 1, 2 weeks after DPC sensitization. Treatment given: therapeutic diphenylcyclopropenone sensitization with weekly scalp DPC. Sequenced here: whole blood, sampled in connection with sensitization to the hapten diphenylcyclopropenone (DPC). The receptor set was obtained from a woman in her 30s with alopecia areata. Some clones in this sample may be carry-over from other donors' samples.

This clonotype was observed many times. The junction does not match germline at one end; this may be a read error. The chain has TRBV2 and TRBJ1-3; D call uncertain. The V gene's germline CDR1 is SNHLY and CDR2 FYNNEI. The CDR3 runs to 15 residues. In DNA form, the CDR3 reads TGTGCCATCAGTAAAGGTACAGCTTCTGGAAACACCATATATTTT. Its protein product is CAISKGTASGNTIYF.

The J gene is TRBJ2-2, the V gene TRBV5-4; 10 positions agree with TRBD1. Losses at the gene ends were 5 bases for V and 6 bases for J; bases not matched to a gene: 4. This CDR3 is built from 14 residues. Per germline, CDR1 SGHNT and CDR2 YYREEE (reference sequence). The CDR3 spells CASRRDRGSGELFF. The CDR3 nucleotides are TGTGCCAGCAGACGGGACAGGGGATCCGGGGAGCTGTTTTTT.

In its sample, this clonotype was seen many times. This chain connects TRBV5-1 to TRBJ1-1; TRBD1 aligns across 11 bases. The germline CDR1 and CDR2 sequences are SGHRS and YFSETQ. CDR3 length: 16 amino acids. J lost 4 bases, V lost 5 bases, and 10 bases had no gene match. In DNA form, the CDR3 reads TGCGCCAGCAGGCCCGTACCGGGACAGGGGGTCACTGAAGCTTTCTTT. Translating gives CASRPVPGQGVTEAFF.

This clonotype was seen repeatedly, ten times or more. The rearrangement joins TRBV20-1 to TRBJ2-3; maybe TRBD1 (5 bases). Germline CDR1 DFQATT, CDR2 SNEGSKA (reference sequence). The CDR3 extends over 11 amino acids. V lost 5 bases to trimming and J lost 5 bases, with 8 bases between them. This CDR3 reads CSALGVDTQYF. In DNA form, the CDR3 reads TGCAGTGCTCTAGGGGTAGATACGCAGTATTTT.

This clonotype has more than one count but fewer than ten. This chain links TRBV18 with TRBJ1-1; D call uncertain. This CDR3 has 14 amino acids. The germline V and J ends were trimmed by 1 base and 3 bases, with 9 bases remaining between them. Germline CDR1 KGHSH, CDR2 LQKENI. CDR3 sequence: CASSPLTTDTEAFF. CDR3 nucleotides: TGTGCCAGCTCACCACTAACTACGGACACTGAAGCTTTCTTT.

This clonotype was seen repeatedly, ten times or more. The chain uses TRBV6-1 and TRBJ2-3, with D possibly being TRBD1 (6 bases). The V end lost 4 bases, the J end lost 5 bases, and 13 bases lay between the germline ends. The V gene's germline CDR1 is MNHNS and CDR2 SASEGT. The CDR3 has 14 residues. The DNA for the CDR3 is TGTGCCAGCAGTGCACAGGGCAGGCGAGATACGCAGTATTTT. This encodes CASSAQGRRDTQYF.

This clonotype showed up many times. CDR3 DNA: TGCAGTGCTGGAAAGAGTCGCGGGGGATATAACAATGAGCAGTTCTTC. It encodes CSAGKSRGGYNNEQFF. V usage is TRBV20-1 and J usage is TRBJ2-1; 7 bases are a match to TRBD2. The junction had 15 bases not matched to a gene; V was cut back by 5 bases and J by 5 bases. Germline lookup yields CDR1 DFQATT and CDR2 SNEGSKA (reference sequence). The CDR3 totals 16 residues.

DNA of the CDR3: TGTGCCAGCAGGACAGGAGGGGAAAAACTGTTTTTT. Translation: CASRTGGEKLFF. V is TRBV25-1 and J is TRBJ1-4, with a tentative D call TRBD1 (6 bases). CDR3 size: 12 residues. Germline V gene sequence: CDR1 MGHDK, CDR2 SYGVNS. V gave up 6 bases and J gave up 8 bases, with 10 bases separating them.

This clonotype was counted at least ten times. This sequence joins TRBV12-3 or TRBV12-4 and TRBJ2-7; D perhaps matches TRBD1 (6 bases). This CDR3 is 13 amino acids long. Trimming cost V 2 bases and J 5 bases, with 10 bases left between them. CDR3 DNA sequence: TGTGCCAGCAGTTTAATTCAGGGGAACGAGCAGTACTTC. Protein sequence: CASSLIQGNEQYF.

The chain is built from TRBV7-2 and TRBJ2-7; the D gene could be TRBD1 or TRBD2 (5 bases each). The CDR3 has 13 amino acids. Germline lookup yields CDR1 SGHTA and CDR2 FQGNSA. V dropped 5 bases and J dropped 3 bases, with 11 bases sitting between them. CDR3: CASSGDGLYEQYF. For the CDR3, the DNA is TGTGCCAGCAGCGGGGACGGCCTCTACGAGCAGTACTTC.

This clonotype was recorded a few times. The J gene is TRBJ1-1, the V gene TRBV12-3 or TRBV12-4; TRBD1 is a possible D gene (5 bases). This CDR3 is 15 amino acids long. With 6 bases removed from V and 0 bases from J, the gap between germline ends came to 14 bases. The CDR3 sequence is CASSMGNRMNTEAFF. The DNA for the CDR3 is TGTGCCAGCAGCATGGGTAACAGGATGAACACTGAAGCTTTCTTT.

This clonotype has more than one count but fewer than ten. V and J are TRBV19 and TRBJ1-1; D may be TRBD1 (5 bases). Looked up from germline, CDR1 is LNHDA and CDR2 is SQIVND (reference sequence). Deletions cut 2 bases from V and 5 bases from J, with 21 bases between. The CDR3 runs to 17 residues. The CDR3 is CASSIIVRWGAGTEAFF. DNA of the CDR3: TGTGCCAGTAGTATAATAGTTCGGTGGGGCGCGGGTACTGAAGCTTTCTTT.

The CDR3 protein is CASSWSGEAFF. The CDR3, as DNA: TGTGCCAGCAGCTGGTCGGGGGAAGCTTTCTTT. The chain is built from TRBV5-4 and TRBJ1-1; no reliable D call. Trimming cost V 3 bases and J 8 bases, with 8 bases left between them. The germline gives CDR1 SGHNT, CDR2 YYREEE (reference sequence). The CDR3 has 11 residues.

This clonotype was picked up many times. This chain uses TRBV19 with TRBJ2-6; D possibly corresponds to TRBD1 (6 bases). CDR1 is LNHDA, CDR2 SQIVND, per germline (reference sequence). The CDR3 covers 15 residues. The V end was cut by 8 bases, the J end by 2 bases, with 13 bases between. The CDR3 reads CASGGGEAGANVLTF. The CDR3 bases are TGTGCCAGTGGTGGGGGCGAGGCTGGGGCCAACGTCCTGACTTTC.

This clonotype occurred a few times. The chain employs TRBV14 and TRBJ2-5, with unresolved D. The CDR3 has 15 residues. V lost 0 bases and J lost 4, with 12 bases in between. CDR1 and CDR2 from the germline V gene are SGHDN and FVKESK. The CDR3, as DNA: TGTGCCAGCAGCCAAGATTTCGGGCCCGGAGAGACCCAGTACTTC. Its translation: CASSQDFGPGETQYF.

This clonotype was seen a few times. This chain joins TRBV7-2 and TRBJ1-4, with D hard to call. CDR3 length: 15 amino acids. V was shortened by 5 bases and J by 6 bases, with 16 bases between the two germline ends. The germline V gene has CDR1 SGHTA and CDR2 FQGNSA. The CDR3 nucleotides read TGTGCCAGCAGCCTGAGAGCGGTTTTCGATGAAAAACTGTTTTTT. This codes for CASSLRAVFDEKLFF.

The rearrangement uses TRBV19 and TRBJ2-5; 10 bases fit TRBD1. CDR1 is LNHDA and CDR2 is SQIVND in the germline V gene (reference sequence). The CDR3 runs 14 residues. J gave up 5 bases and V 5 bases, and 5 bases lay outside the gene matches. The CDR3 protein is CASSLGQGMETQYF. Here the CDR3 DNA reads TGTGCCAGTAGTTTGGGACAGGGGATGGAGACCCAGTACTTC.

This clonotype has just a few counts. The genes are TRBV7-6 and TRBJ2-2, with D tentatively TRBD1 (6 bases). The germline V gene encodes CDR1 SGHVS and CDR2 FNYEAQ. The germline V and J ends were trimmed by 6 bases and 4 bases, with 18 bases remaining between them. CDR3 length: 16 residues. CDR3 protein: CASSSTTGTLTGELFF. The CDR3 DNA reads TGTGCCAGCAGTTCCACAACCGGGACACTCACCGGGGAGCTGTTTTTT.

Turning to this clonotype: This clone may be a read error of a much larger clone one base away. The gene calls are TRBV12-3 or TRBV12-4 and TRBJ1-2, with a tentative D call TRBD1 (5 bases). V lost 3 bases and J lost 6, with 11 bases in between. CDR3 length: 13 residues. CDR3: CASSLGGYDGYTF. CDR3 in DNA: TGTGCCAGCAGTTTGGGGGGTTACGATGGCTACACCTTC.

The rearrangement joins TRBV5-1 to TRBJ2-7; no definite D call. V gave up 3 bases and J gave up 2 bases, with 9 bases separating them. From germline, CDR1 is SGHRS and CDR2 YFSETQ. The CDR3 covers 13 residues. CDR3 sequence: CASSWATAYEQYF. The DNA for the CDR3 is TGCGCCAGCAGCTGGGCCACAGCCTACGAGCAGTACTTC.

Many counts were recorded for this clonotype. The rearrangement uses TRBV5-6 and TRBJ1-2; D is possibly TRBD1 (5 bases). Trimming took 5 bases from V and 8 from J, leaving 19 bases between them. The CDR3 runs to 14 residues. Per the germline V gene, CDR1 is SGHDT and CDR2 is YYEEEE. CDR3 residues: CASSPGQGDRGYTF. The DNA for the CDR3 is TGTGCCAGCAGTCCCGGTCAGGGTGATCGAGGCTACACCTTC.

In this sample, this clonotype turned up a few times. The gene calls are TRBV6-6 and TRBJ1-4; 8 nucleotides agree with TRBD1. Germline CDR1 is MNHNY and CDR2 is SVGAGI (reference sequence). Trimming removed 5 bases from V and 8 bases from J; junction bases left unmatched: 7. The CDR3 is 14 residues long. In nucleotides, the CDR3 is TGTGCCAGCAGTAACGGACAGGGCTACGAAAAACTGTTTTTT. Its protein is CASSNGQGYEKLFF.

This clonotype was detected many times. This CDR3 is CASSHERRARSGNTIYF. The CDR3 DNA sequence: TGTGCCAGCAGTCACGAGCGACGAGCCCGCTCTGGAAACACCATATATTTT. J is TRBJ1-3 and V is TRBV6-2 or TRBV6-3; D call uncertain. The germline V and J ends were trimmed by 5 bases and 0 bases, with 17 bases remaining between them. Germline CDR1 is MNHEY and CDR2 is SVGEGT. This CDR3 spans 17 amino acids.

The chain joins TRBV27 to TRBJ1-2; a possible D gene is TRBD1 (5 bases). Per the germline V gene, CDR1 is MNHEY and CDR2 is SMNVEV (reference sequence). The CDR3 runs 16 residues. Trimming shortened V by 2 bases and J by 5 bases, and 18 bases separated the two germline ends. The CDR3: CASSLGVRDRSYGYTF. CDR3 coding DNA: TGTGCCAGCAGTTTAGGAGTGAGGGACCGCTCTTATGGCTACACCTTC.

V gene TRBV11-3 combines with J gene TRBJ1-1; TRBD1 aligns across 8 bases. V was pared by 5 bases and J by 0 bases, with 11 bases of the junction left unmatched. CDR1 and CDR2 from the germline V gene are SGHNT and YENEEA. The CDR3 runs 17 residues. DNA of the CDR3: TGTGCCAGCAGCCCCCACCCATCGACAGGGGTGAACACTGAAGCTTTCTTT. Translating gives CASSPHPSTGVNTEAFF.

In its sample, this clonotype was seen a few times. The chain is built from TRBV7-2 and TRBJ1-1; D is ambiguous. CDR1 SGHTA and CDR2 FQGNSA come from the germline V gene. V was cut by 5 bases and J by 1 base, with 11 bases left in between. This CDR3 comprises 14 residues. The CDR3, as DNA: TGTGCCAGCAGCACGATTCAGACGAACACTGAAGCTTTCTTT. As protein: CASSTIQTNTEAFF.

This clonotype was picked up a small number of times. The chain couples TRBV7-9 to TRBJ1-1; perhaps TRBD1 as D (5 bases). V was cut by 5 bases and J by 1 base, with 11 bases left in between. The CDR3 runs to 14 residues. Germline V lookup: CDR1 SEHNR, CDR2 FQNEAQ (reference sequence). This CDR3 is CASSARGANTEAFF. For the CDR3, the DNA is TGTGCCAGCAGCGCTAGGGGCGCGAACACTGAAGCTTTCTTT.

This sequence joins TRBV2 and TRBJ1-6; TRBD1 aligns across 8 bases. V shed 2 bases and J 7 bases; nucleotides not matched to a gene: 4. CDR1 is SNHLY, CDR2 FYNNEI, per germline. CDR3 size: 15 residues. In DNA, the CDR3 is TGTGCCAGCAGTGAACAGACAGGGGACAATTCACCCCTCCACTTT. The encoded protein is CASSEQTGDNSPLHF.

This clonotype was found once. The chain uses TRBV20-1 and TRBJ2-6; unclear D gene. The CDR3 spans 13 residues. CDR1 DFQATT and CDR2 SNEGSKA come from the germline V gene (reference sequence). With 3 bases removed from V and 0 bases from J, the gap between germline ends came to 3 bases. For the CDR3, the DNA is TGCAGTGCTAGGGACTCTGGGGCCAACGTCCTGACTTTC. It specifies CSARDSGANVLTF.

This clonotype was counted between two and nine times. The CDR3 loop reads CASSQDRGGYYGYTF. The CDR3 DNA reads as TGCGCCAGCAGCCAAGATAGAGGGGGTTACTATGGCTACACCTTC. The rearrangement joins TRBV4-1 to TRBJ1-2; a weak D match, TRBD1 (6 bases). The CDR3 contains 15 residues. V was trimmed by 0 bases and J by 3 bases, leaving 11 bases between them. Germline CDR1 and CDR2: MGHRA and YSYEKL.

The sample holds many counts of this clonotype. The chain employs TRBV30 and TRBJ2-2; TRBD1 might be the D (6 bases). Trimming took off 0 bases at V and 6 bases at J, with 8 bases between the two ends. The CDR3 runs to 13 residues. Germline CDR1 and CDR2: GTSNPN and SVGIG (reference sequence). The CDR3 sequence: CAWSVPGAGELFF. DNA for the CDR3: TGTGCCTGGAGTGTACCAGGGGCCGGGGAGCTGTTTTTT.